This T cell receptor (beta chain) was captured in a study of radiotherapy plus CTLA-4 blockade in lung cancer. Whole-study context: Overall, 15% to 20% of patients showed an objective response, while 25% to 40% attained disease control. Study-wide results and caveats: Early blood T cell clone changes and increased post-radiation serum interferon-beta were reportedly the strongest response predictors. After radiotherapy and ipilimumab, tumor-derived clones expanded in peripheral blood.

As regards this clone: What it binds is unknown.

Germline CDR1 reads SGHNT; CDR2 reads YYREEE (reference sequence). J was trimmed by 7 bases and V by 4 bases; bases with no gene match: 11. This CDR3 is 15 amino acids long. Alongside CTLA-4 blockade with ipilimumab, patients with chemo-refractory metastatic non-small-cell lung cancer received focal radiation. TCRdb's table, derived via immunoSEQ multiplex PCR, lists solely in-frame clones and lacks some. The data hold about 85,000 clones, with approximately 86% observed a single time. The sample in question was peripheral blood, obtained from a patient treated with radiotherapy plus ipilimumab. The chain has TRBV5-4 and TRBJ2-1; 7 nucleotides align to TRBD2. This TCR derives from a human donor with non-small cell lung cancer who had a partial response to radiotherapy plus ipilimumab. This CDR3 reads CASSQAGRSYNEQFF. The DNA of the CDR3 is TGTGCCAGCAGCCAAGCGGGGCGTTCGTATAATGAGCAGTTCTTC.